This T cell receptor beta chain is from a study of regulatory T cells in long-lasting Graves disease. Looking at the study overall: With positive TSH receptor antibodies and over 5 years of antithyroid drugs, Graves' disease was considered persistent.

The time point was: persistent/refractory GD, antithyroid drugs over 5 years with positive TRAb. RNA from PBMCs was the source of the TCR library. The study, taken as a whole, reports: TCR diversity was lower in persistent Graves' patients than in newly diagnosed ones. Comparison showed that persistent patients shared more public clonotypes (about 3,000) than new patients (over 950). Sample size, which was small, may have reduced accuracy.

The germline gives CDR1 SGDLS, CDR2 YYNGEE. This CDR3 is built from 14 residues. Between the trimmed V and J ends, which lost 0 bases and 3 bases, there was a span of 10 bases. Construction of the TCR beta libraries employed iRepertoire HTBI primers in conjunction with Arm-PCR of CDR3 regions. TCRdb re-called the multiplex PCR reads through MiXCR, storing one row per CDR3 protein. The profile shows approximately 360,000 distinct CDR3 sequences, 23% of them singletons. The sample holds a few counts of this clonotype. The antigen is not known. This chain links TRBV9 with TRBJ2-7; possibly TRBD1 or TRBD2 for D (6 bases each). Material: peripheral blood mononuclear cells (PBMCs), obtained when the disease was refractory, from a patient treated with antithyroid drugs. This receptor was obtained from a woman between 35 and 50 years old with Graves disease. In DNA, the CDR3 is TGTGCCAGCAGCGTAGTGAGGGGGGACTACGAGCAGTACTTC. Protein sequence: CASSVVRGDYEQYF.